This T cell receptor (beta chain) was identified in a study of healthy donors' naive CD4 and CD8 T cells. Study-wide points: About an eighth of CD4/CD8 propensity variance appeared explained by V, J and CDR3 charge.

Of note for this clonotype: Its target is not known.

Germline V gene lookup returns CDR1 SQVTM and CDR2 ANQGSEA. The length of the CDR3 is 14 residues. Trimming stripped 6 bases from V and 0 bases from J, with 15 bases between. A linear amplification protocol produced the TCR libraries from around 0.55 ug of total RNA. Study processing details: Sequencing covered approximately 86,000 rearranged alpha-chain transcripts across 5 healthy donors. TCRdb called the reads again in MiXCR, with one record for every CDR3 protein. What appears here as the V and J calls and clone size reflects TCRdb's work, not the paper's. The sample records some 190,000 distinct CDR3 sequences, around 74% being singletons.

The chain carries TRBV29-1 and TRBJ2-7; unclear D gene. This receptor was identified in a pool of human donors in good health; the sample pools cells from several healthy donors. Sequences were obtained from naive CD4+ and CD8+ T cells sorted from blood, pooled from several donors. CDR3 nucleotide sequence: TGCAGCGTCCGTGAACGGAGTTTCTCCTACGAGCAGTACTTC. Translation: CSVRERSFSYEQYF.